The source of this TCR beta chain is a study of blood T cell repertoires in COVID-19. Data came from immunoSEQ multiplex PCR; TCRdb stores just in-frame clones and leaves some out. The data show roughly 420,000 clones, roughly 90% seen once. Enrollees, roughly 18 to 90 years old, lived in fewer than 25 US areas. This clone was seen just once. Sequencing input: PBMCs or T cells enriched from blood (not recorded which). The TCR originated in a woman between 25 and 40 years old with acute COVID-19.

CDR3 amino acids: CASSTRRQGGNYGYTF. CDR3 nucleotide sequence: TGTGCCAGCAGTACCCGCCGACAGGGTGGTAACTATGGCTACACCTTC. The chain links TRBV2 to TRBJ1-2; 7 bases are shared with TRBD1. The V and J ends lost 5 bases and 1 base, in that order; junction bases with no gene match: 10. The CDR3 extends over 16 amino acids. Germline values: CDR1 SNHLY, CDR2 FYNNEI.